This TCR beta chain was obtained from a study of cytomegalovirus exposure and HLA in healthy donors. Study outcomes and limitations: Indistinguishable V segments such as TRBV6-2 and TRBV6-3 were excluded.

In the PCR, 60 Vbeta and 13 Jbeta primers were used. The data were produced by immunoSEQ multiplex PCR, yet TCRdb's version contains in-frame clones alone and is incomplete. The data hold 100,000 to 150,000 clones, with around 80% observed a single time. This clone was detected a few times. Its matching antigen is unknown. This CDR3 spans 13 amino acids. Unmatched junction bases numbered 1, after V lost 3 bases and J lost 3 bases. The germline gives CDR1 MNHEY, CDR2 SMNVEV (reference sequence). Source material: PBMCs. V and J are TRBV27 and TRBJ2-7, with 8 nucleotides matching TRBD1. The sequence came from a man aged 25 to 40 in good health and CMV-seronegative. The CDR3 here is CASSLTGDYEQYF. The CDR3 DNA is TGTGCCAGCAGTTTGACAGGGGACTACGAGCAGTACTTC.